This entry describes one TCR beta chain. Its antigen is undetermined. This sample is drawn from a study of shared clonotypes between healthy human individuals. Overall study context: Per-donor plates numbered three CD4 naive, three CD4 memory, two CD8 naive and one CD8 memory. Whole-study findings and limits: Generally, estimated richness proved larger in naive subsets than it did in memory subsets.

The CDR3 runs to 15 residues. Germline V gene lookup returns CDR1 SGDLS and CDR2 YYNGEE. V shed 4 bases and J shed 5 bases, with 16 bases lying between them. Execution of the assay was at deep level. It was across several immunoSEQ plates that each subset's genomic DNA was evenly split. Some clones are missing from TCRdb's copy, which holds only in-frame ones; the method was immunoSEQ multiplex PCR. The repertoire includes 1 million to 1.3 million clones, around 82% of them detected once, and under 0.8% sits in the top ten. The chain joins TRBV9 to TRBJ2-1, with D possibly being TRBD2 (5 bases). The sequencing sample was made of memory CD4+ T cells from PBMCs. Subset denoted: CD45RA-negative fraction. The clonotype was recovered from a man younger than 30 in good health. Some clones in this sample may be carry-over from other donors' samples. The CDR3 protein is CASSLAPLLDNEQFF. The CDR3 region has the DNA TGTGCCAGCAGCCTCGCACCCCTACTAGACAATGAGCAGTTCTTC.